These 10 T cell receptor beta chains came from one sample sequenced in a study of blood T cells in healthy people across ages. A sample-barcoded 5' primer and a J-beta primer mix were used in a second PCR of about 7 to 12 cycles. TCRdb itself ran the 5' RACE reads through MiXCR, one entry per CDR3 protein. The data contain 1 million to 1.2 million distinct CDR3 sequences, roughly two fifths of them singletons. Sample: blood. These receptors all stem from a man younger than 30 in good health.

Concerning this clonotype itself: A read error may account for a junction end that differs from germline. V is TRBV18 and J is TRBJ2-5, with unresolved D. CDR3 length equals 13 residues. Germline CDR1 KGHSH, CDR2 LQKENI. This CDR3 reads CVSSPPVEETQYF. For the CDR3, the DNA is TGTGTCAGCTCACCACCGGTGGAGGAGACCCAGTACTTC.

Many counts were recorded for this clonotype. The chain employs TRBV5-5 and TRBJ1-1; D not resolved. Trimming cost V 0 bases and J 3 bases, with 6 bases left between them. This CDR3 spans 13 amino acids. Germline CDR1 SGHKS, CDR2 YYEKEE (reference sequence). CDR3 in amino acids: CASSLDRHTEAFF. Here the CDR3 DNA reads TGTGCCAGCAGCTTGGACAGACACACTGAAGCTTTCTTT.

This clonotype was seen at least ten times. The J gene is TRBJ1-4, the V gene TRBV6-6; D unresolved. The CDR3 consists of 12 residues. The V and J ends lost 6 bases and 8 bases respectively, with 10 bases between them. The germline CDR1 and CDR2 sequences are MNHNY and SVGAGI (reference sequence). CDR3 sequence: CASRDRGEKLFF. CDR3 DNA sequence: TGTGCCAGCAGGGACCGAGGAGAAAAACTGTTTTTT.

This clonotype was seen many times. CDR3 in DNA: TGCAGCGCTTCAGGGGCAGATACGCAGTATTTT. It yields the protein CSASGADTQYF. The chain is built from TRBV20-1 and TRBJ2-3; D possibly corresponds to TRBD1 (6 bases). The germline V gene encodes CDR1 DFQATT and CDR2 SNEGSKA (reference sequence). This CDR3 contains 11 residues.

This sequence joins TRBV28 and TRBJ2-1; 7 positions agree with TRBD2. The CDR3 is 14 residues long. The ends lost 10 bases at V and 3 bases at J; junction bases unmatched: 9. Germline V gene sequence: CDR1 MDHEN, CDR2 SYDVKM. The CDR3 is CATYLGGHYNEQFF. In DNA, the CDR3 is TGTGCCACCTACCTGGGAGGGCACTACAATGAGCAGTTCTTC.

J is TRBJ1-1 and V is TRBV4-1; D not resolved. V was clipped by 0 bases and J by 1 base, with 12 bases between them. Germline values: CDR1 MGHRA, CDR2 YSYEKL. This CDR3 region has 16 residues. In DNA form, the CDR3 reads TGCGCCAGCAGCCAAGAAAAAGGGCGGAGGAACACTGAAGCTTTCTTT. Translation: CASSQEKGRRNTEAFF.

The gene calls are TRBV10-1 and TRBJ2-2, with D hard to call. The CDR3 extends over 14 amino acids. V shed 7 bases and J shed 1 base, with 10 bases lying between them. CDR1 is WNHNN, CDR2 SYGVQD, per germline (reference sequence). In nucleotides, the CDR3 is TGCGCCAGCAAGGAGAGACTGAACACCGGGGAGCTGTTTTTT. It yields the protein CASKERLNTGELFF.

This clonotype was counted only a few times. The rearrangement links TRBV29-1 to TRBJ1-1; 7 positions agree with TRBD1. CDR3 size: 12 residues. V was clipped by 7 bases and J by 5 bases; unmatched bases: 7. Germline CDR1 and CDR2: SQVTM and ANQGSEA. The CDR3 DNA sequence: TGCAGCGGAGACAGGGAAGGGACTGAAGCTTTCTTT. This encodes CSGDREGTEAFF. Combining the CDR3 with reference TRBV29-1 and TRBJ1-1 gives the whole variable domain SAVISQKPSRDICQRGTSLTIQCQVDSQVTMMFWYRQQPGQSLTLIATANQGSEATYESGFVIDKFPISRPNLTFSTLTVSNMSPEDSSIYLCSGDREGTEAFFGQGTRLTVV.

The DNA for the CDR3 is TGCGCCAGCAGCCCCCATGGGGTGGGAGTTGATGAGCAGTTCTTC. The encoded protein is CASSPHGVGVDEQFF. The rearrangement joins TRBV4-1 to TRBJ2-1, with D maybe TRBD2 (5 bases). Germline lookup yields CDR1 MGHRA and CDR2 YSYEKL. V lost 4 bases, J lost 8 bases, and 18 bases lay in between. The CDR3 is 15 amino acids.

Of note for this clonotype: It may be a read error: a sequence one base away is much more abundant. This chain joins TRBV4-1 and TRBJ2-1, with a tentative D call TRBD2 (6 bases). The CDR3 covers 18 residues. From germline, CDR1 is MGHRA and CDR2 YSYEKL. The CDR3 loop reads CASSQPSGSASSYNERFF. DNA of the CDR3: TGCGCCAGCAGCCAACCCTCCGGGAGCGCCTCCTCCTACAATGAGCGGTTCTTC.